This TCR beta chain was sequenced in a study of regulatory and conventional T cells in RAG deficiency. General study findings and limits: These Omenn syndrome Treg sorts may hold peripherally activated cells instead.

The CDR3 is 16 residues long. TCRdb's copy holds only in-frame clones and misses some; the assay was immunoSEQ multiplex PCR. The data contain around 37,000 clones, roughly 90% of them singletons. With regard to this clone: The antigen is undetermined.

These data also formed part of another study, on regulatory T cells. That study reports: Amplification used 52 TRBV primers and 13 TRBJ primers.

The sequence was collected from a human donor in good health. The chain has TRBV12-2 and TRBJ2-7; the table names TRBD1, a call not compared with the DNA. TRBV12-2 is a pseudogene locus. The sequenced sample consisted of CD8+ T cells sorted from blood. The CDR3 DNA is TGTGCAAGTCGCTTGAGGTGGGTAGACAGGTCCTACGAGCAGTACTTC. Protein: CASRLRWVDRSYEQYF.